Following are 24 T cell receptor beta chains from one sample sequenced in a study of T-cell reconstitution after alpha-beta-depleted transplantation in children. For TCRbeta, the library was prepared with unique molecular identifiers. TCRdb used MiXCR to reprocess the PCR reads, holding one entry per CDR3 protein. Of about 900,000 distinct CDR3 sequences in the sample, 25% to 30% are singletons; the top ten hold over 25%. Sequenced here: PBMCs, mostly from graft donor cells, sampled 360 days after TCRalphabeta/CD19-depleted stem cell transplant. All receptors derive from a boy under two years old who had a stem cell transplant for SCID, so the T cells may come from the graft donor.

The gene calls are TRBV7-2 and TRBJ2-1, with a possible D match to TRBD1 (5 bases). The V end lost 1 base, the J end lost 8 bases, and 15 bases lay between the germline ends. Per germline, CDR1 SGHTA and CDR2 FQGNSA. The CDR3 sequence is 15 residues long. The CDR3 sequence is CASSLELMTRDEQFF. CDR3 coding DNA: TGTGCCAGCAGCTTAGAGCTTATGACCAGGGATGAGCAGTTCTTC.

This chain connects TRBV18 to TRBJ2-5; D gene ambiguous. V lost 0 bases and J 5 bases, leaving 4 bases between the germline ends. Germline V gives CDR1 KGHSH, CDR2 LQKENI. The CDR3 runs 12 residues. The DNA for the CDR3 is TGTGCCAGCTCACCACCGTATGAGACCCAGTACTTC. Translated: CASSPPYETQYF.

The CDR3 coding sequence is TGTGCCAGTAGTATTACAGGGGCGCTGACCGGGGAGCTGTTTTTT. Translated, it gives CASSITGALTGELFF. The chain has TRBV19 and TRBJ2-2; 7 positions agree with TRBD1. Looked up from germline, CDR1 is LNHDA and CDR2 is SQIVND (reference sequence). The J segment lost 5 bases and the V segment lost 3 bases, leaving 6 bases of the junction unmatched. The CDR3 is 15 amino acids. Looking up the rest from reference TRBV19 and TRBJ2-2 gives the full variable domain: DGGITQSPKYLFRKEGQNVTLSCEQNLNHDAMYWYRQDPGQGLRLIYYSQIVNDFQKGDIAEGYSVSREKKESFPLTVTSAQKNPTAFYLCASSITGALTGELFFGEGSRLTVL.

This chain joins TRBV18 and TRBJ2-2, with D unresolved. Trimming took 0 bases from V and 3 from J, leaving 8 bases between them. CDR1 is KGHSH and CDR2 is LQKENI in the germline V gene. This CDR3 is built from 15 residues. This CDR3 is CASSPPEQYTGELFF. The CDR3 nucleotides are TGTGCCAGCTCACCACCGGAACAGTACACCGGGGAGCTGTTTTTT.

The sample holds many counts of this clonotype. The chain employs TRBV24-1 and TRBJ2-2, with a weak D call TRBD2 (6 bases). CDR3 size: 14 residues. Trimming took off 9 bases at V and 0 bases at J, with 10 bases between the two ends. From germline, CDR1 is KGHDR and CDR2 SFDVKD. The DNA of the CDR3 is TGTGCCACCTCGGGGGAAACGAACACCGGGGAGCTGTTTTTT. Its translation: CATSGETNTGELFF.

The chain employs TRBV5-1 and TRBJ2-1; D gene uncertain. V lost 4 bases, J lost 0 bases, and 14 bases lay in between. There are 16 residues in the CDR3. CDR1 and CDR2 (germline): SGHRS, YFSETQ. In DNA, the CDR3 is TGCGCCAGCAGCCCGGGCAAACTGAGCTCCTACAATGAGCAGTTCTTC. It yields the protein CASSPGKLSSYNEQFF.

The V gene is TRBV12-1, the J gene TRBJ2-1; the table assigns TRBD2, which was not confirmed against the DNA. TRBV12-1 is assigned pseudogene status. The CDR3 consists of 14 residues. The CDR3 spells CASYGTSPRNEQFF. DNA for the CDR3: TGTGCCAGTTACGGGACTAGTCCCCGCAATGAGCAGTTCTTC.

V usage is TRBV11-2 and J usage is TRBJ2-7; possibly TRBD1 for D (5 bases). Germline CDR1 is SGHAT and CDR2 is FQNNGV. V dropped 6 bases and J dropped 2 bases, with 14 bases sitting between them. This CDR3 is built from 14 residues. The CDR3 spells CASSRMDNPYEQYF. DNA of the CDR3: TGTGCCAGCAGTCGTATGGACAATCCCTACGAGCAGTACTTC.

The rearrangement joins TRBV15 to TRBJ2-5, with a weak D call TRBD2 (5 bases). Trimming pared 5 bases from V and 4 bases from J, leaving 20 bases between. The germline CDR1 and CDR2 sequences are LNHNV and YYDKDF (reference sequence). This CDR3 is 16 amino acids long. The CDR3 bases are TGTGCCACCAGCGGGGTCGGGATCGTAGTAGGAGAGACCCAGTACTTC. It encodes CATSGVGIVVGETQYF.

The chain employs TRBV5-1 and TRBJ2-1; 7 nucleotides agree with TRBD2. CDR1 and CDR2 from the germline V gene are SGHRS and YFSETQ. With V trimmed by 3 bases and J by 6 bases, 12 bases remained unmatched. The CDR3 totals 16 residues. The CDR3 here is CASSYRQGGGGNEQFF. The DNA of the CDR3 is TGCGCCAGCAGCTACCGACAAGGCGGGGGTGGCAATGAGCAGTTCTTC.

This chain's CDR3 is CASTWGLAGSNTGELFF. CDR3 nucleotides: TGCGCCAGCACCTGGGGACTAGCGGGGTCGAACACCGGGGAGCTGTTTTTT. The V and J genes are TRBV5-1 and TRBJ2-2; TRBD2 aligns across 13 bases. The CDR3 extends over 17 amino acids. The J segment lost 0 bases and the V segment lost 6 bases, leaving 5 bases of the junction unmatched. Germline V gene sequence: CDR1 SGHRS, CDR2 YFSETQ.

The chain has TRBV7-9 and TRBJ2-3; 7 bases fit TRBD1. V lost 2 bases, J lost 1 base, and 6 bases stayed unmatched. In germline, CDR1 is SEHNR, CDR2 FQNEAQ (reference sequence). This CDR3 is 16 amino acids long. CDR3 nucleotides: TGTGCCAGCAGCTTAACCCGGACAGGACGCACAGATACGCAGTATTTT. This codes for CASSLTRTGRTDTQYF.

The V call is TRBV12-3 or TRBV12-4, the J call TRBJ2-5; 10 bases are a match to TRBD2. V lost 3 bases to trimming and J lost 4 bases; unmatched junction nucleotides: 14. This CDR3 region has 18 residues. CDR3 in amino acids: CASSFWGSGTSVGETQYF. The CDR3 DNA is TGTGCCAGCAGTTTCTGGGGATCCGGGACTAGCGTTGGAGAGACCCAGTACTTC.

The rearrangement uses TRBV12-3 or TRBV12-4 and TRBJ2-1; 12 positions match TRBD1. V trimming: 4 bases; J trimming: 7 bases; junction bases outside the gene matches: 5. The CDR3 is 15 amino acids. CDR3 DNA: TGTGCCAGCAGTTCTAGGGACAGGGGGCATAATGAGCAGTTCTTC. This codes for CASSSRDRGHNEQFF.

CDR3 protein: CATSDERRYSYEQYF. CDR3 in DNA: TGTGCCACCAGCGATGAGAGGAGGTACTCCTACGAGCAGTACTTC. This chain connects TRBV15 to TRBJ2-7; D is possibly TRBD2 (5 bases). The CDR3 totals 15 residues. Germline CDR1 and CDR2: LNHNV and YYDKDF (reference sequence). Trimming took 5 bases from V and 0 from J, leaving 14 bases between them.

The chain joins TRBV5-1 to TRBJ2-3, with 7 positions matching TRBD1. V shed 4 bases, J shed 8 bases, and the junction held 13 bases outside the gene matches. Germline assignment: CDR1 SGHRS and CDR2 YFSETQ. The CDR3 totals 15 residues. This CDR3 is CASSADRAPGSTQYF. DNA for the CDR3: TGCGCCAGCAGCGCCGACAGGGCGCCGGGAAGTACGCAGTATTTT.

The chain links TRBV5-1 to TRBJ1-2, with unresolved D. The CDR3 spans 14 residues. Trimming left V 2 bases short and J 0 bases short, with 8 bases between. Germline CDR1 reads SGHRS; CDR2 reads YFSETQ. The CDR3 is CASSFAQTNYGYTF. The DNA for the CDR3 is TGCGCCAGCAGCTTCGCCCAGACTAACTATGGCTACACCTTC.

The chain has TRBV24-1 and TRBJ2-3, with 10 nucleotides matching TRBD2. The germline V gene encodes CDR1 KGHDR and CDR2 SFDVKD. This CDR3 has 15 amino acids. Trimming took 4 bases from V and 5 from J; bases not matched to a gene: 5. The CDR3 DNA is TGTGCCACCAGTGAACGAGCGGGGGGGATAGATACGCAGTATTTT. It encodes CATSERAGGIDTQYF.

The rearrangement joins TRBV6-1 to TRBJ2-2; D unclear. Looked up from germline, CDR1 is MNHNS and CDR2 is SASEGT. Trimming pared 4 bases from V and 3 bases from J, leaving 9 bases between. The CDR3 contains 14 residues. The CDR3 DNA follows: TGTGCCAGCAGTGCCCGATGGGACACCGGGGAGCTGTTTTTT. It specifies CASSARWDTGELFF.

The chain combines TRBV6-5 with TRBJ1-5, with D hard to call. CDR1 and CDR2 from the germline V gene are MNHEY and SVGAGI. V lost 6 bases and J 7 bases, leaving 10 bases between the germline ends. The CDR3 totals 12 residues. CDR3 in DNA: TGTGCCAGCAGGCGGCCCGGGCAGCCCCAGCATTTT. This encodes CASRRPGQPQHF.

V usage is TRBV29-1 and J usage is TRBJ2-7; TRBD1 aligns across 7 bases. The CDR3 loop spans 17 amino acids. Losses at the gene ends were 4 bases for V and 1 base for J; bases not matched to a gene: 16. Germline V gives CDR1 SQVTM, CDR2 ANQGSEA. The CDR3 is CSVVKWTGGGGSYEQYF. The CDR3 bases are TGCAGCGTTGTAAAGTGGACAGGAGGTGGTGGGTCCTACGAGCAGTACTTC.

This clonotype was counted between two and nine times. This sequence joins TRBV4-1 and TRBJ2-3; tentative D call: TRBD1 (5 bases). Trimming shortened V by 1 base and J by 2 bases, and 13 bases separated the two germline ends. The CDR3 sequence is 16 residues long. Per germline, CDR1 MGHRA and CDR2 YSYEKL. The CDR3: CASSQGSAGNTDTQYF. Written as DNA, the CDR3 is TGCGCCAGCAGCCAAGGATCGGCAGGGAACACAGATACGCAGTATTTT.

This clonotype was detected only a few times. The chain employs TRBV29-1 and TRBJ2-2; D not resolved. The CDR3 length is 14 residues. Germline CDR1 and CDR2: SQVTM and ANQGSEA. The V end lost 0 bases, the J end lost 4 bases, and 9 bases lay between the germline ends. CDR3 loop: CSVEDLYRTGELFF. The CDR3 bases are TGCAGCGTTGAAGATCTCTATCGCACCGGGGAGCTGTTTTTT.

This clonotype was seen a few times. In nucleotides, the CDR3 is TGTGCCAGCAGTCGAGGGACAGGAGGGGACTACGAGCAGTACTTC. This translates into CASSRGTGGDYEQYF. The gene calls are TRBV6-1 and TRBJ2-7; 8 bases match TRBD1. V lost 5 bases and J lost 3; bases outside the gene matches: 9. The CDR3 is made up of 15 amino acids. Germline values: CDR1 MNHNS, CDR2 SASEGT.